The clone carrying this TCR beta chain was found a few times. Authors' methods: Reference gene primer amplification gave nucleated cell count estimates. TCRdb's copy holds only in-frame clones and misses some; the assay was immunoSEQ multiplex PCR. V and J calls and clone size follow that table, whereas D and trimming were derived from the DNA. Among some 200,000 clones, under 85% were seen once, and the ten largest hold around 10%. This CDR3 is built from 14 residues. This entry belongs to a study of blood T cell repertoires in COVID-19. Study-level background: Italy, Spain and the United States were the sources of the convalescent and acute COVID-19 samples. PBMCs, B-cell-depleted T cells, or T cells provided the cDNA or gDNA that made up the material.

This clonotype was sampled from a woman older than 75 with acute or convalescent COVID-19. The specimen was peripheral blood. The chain uses TRBV21-1 and TRBJ2-5; the D segment call TRBD2 is taken from the table without a DNA check. TRBV21-1 constitutes a pseudogene. CDR3 coding DNA: TGTGCCAGCCCGAGTCGTGGGCGGGGTGAGACCCAGTACTTC. It encodes CASPSRGRGETQYF.